What follows are 20 T cell receptor beta chains derived from one specimen sequenced in a study of monozygotic twins with cystic fibrosis. Some clones are missing from TCRdb's copy, which holds only in-frame ones; the method was immunoSEQ multiplex PCR. The table has approximately 14,000 clones, 95% to 99% seen once. Sequencing was carried out using blood. These receptors came from a girl under 10 years old with cystic fibrosis.

This chain joins TRBV7-7 and TRBJ2-7; 11 bases are a match to TRBD2. V gave up 5 bases and J gave up 2 bases; unmatched junction bases: 17. Germline assignment: CDR1 SSHAT and CDR2 FNYEAQ (reference sequence). This CDR3 comprises 19 residues. For the CDR3, the DNA is TGTGCCAGCAGCACCGGGTGGGTAGCGGGAGGGTCTAGGCCCTACGAGCAGTACTTC. Encoded protein: CASSTGWVAGGSRPYEQYF. Using reference TRBV7-7 and TRBJ2-7 for the parts outside the CDR3, the full variable domain is GAGVSQSPRYKVTKRGQDVTLRCDPISSHATLYWYQQALGQGPEFLTYFNYEAQPDKSGLPSDRFSAERPEGSISTLTIQRTEQRDSAMYRCASSTGWVAGGSRPYEQYFGPGTRLTVT.

This chain uses TRBV5-1 with TRBJ1-1, with 8 positions matching TRBD1. V was clipped by 0 bases and J by 4 bases; unmatched bases: 5. This CDR3 comprises 15 residues. Germline CDR1 SGHRS, CDR2 YFSETQ. CDR3: CASSLVDRDVTEAFF. The CDR3 nucleotides are TGCGCCAGCAGCTTGGTGGACAGGGATGTCACTGAAGCTTTCTTT.

The rearrangement joins TRBV29-1 to TRBJ2-7; 10 nucleotides agree with TRBD1. V dropped 7 bases and J dropped 7; count of bases not matched to a gene: 10. The CDR3 sequence is 13 residues long. From germline, CDR1 is SQVTM and CDR2 ANQGSEA. The CDR3 bases are TGCAGCGCCCGGGACAGGGGATGGGAAGAGCAGTACTTC. This encodes CSARDRGWEEQYF.

The CDR3 DNA is TGTGCCAGCAGCCCAGGGGAGACAAACACTGAAGCTTTCTTT. Translation: CASSPGETNTEAFF. The chain employs TRBV7-9 and TRBJ1-1; maybe TRBD1 (6 bases). This CDR3 contains 14 residues. Germline CDR1 is SEHNR and CDR2 is FQNEAQ (reference sequence). Trimming removed 5 bases from V and 2 bases from J, with 12 bases in between. Together with reference TRBV7-9 and TRBJ1-1, the CDR3 gives the full variable domain: DTGVSQNPRHKITKRGQNVTFRCDPISEHNRLYWYRQTLGQGPEFLTYFQNEAQLEKSRLLSDRFSAERPKGSFSTLEIQRTEQGDSAMYLCASSPGETNTEAFFGQGTRLTVV.

This chain connects TRBV19 to TRBJ1-5; 7 bases are a match to TRBD1. With V trimmed by 4 bases and J by 3 bases, 15 bases remained unmatched. Germline lookup yields CDR1 LNHDA and CDR2 SQIVND (reference sequence). This CDR3 spans 18 amino acids. The CDR3 is CASSTNPGQSAFNQPQHF. In nucleotides, the CDR3 is TGTGCCAGTAGTACAAACCCGGGACAGTCGGCCTTCAATCAGCCCCAGCATTTT.

This chain uses TRBV19 with TRBJ1-1; perhaps TRBD1 as D (5 bases). In germline, CDR1 is LNHDA, CDR2 SQIVND (reference sequence). Trimming pared 1 base from V and 3 bases from J, leaving 15 bases between. This CDR3 is 16 amino acids long. CDR3: CASSIVRQGRHTEAFF. The CDR3 DNA sequence: TGTGCCAGTAGTATAGTTCGCCAGGGACGGCACACTGAAGCTTTCTTT. Filled out from reference TRBV19 and TRBJ1-1, the complete variable domain reads DGGITQSPKYLFRKEGQNVTLSCEQNLNHDAMYWYRQDPGQGLRLIYYSQIVNDFQKGDIAEGYSVSREKKESFPLTVTSAQKNPTAFYLCASSIVRQGRHTEAFFGQGTRLTVV.

The V gene is TRBV29-1, the J gene TRBJ1-2; TRBD1 aligns across 10 bases. The CDR3 is made up of 11 amino acids. V dropped 7 bases and J dropped 6; count of bases not matched to a gene: 2. Germline-derived CDR1 and CDR2 are SQVTM and ANQGSEA. This CDR3 is CSGGTGDGYTF. CDR3 coding DNA: TGCAGCGGCGGGACAGGGGATGGCTACACCTTC. The entire variable domain, with the rest obtained from reference TRBV29-1 and TRBJ1-2, is as follows: SAVISQKPSRDICQRGTSLTIQCQVDSQVTMMFWYRQQPGQSLTLIATANQGSEATYESGFVIDKFPISRPNLTFSTLTVSNMSPEDSSIYLCSGGTGDGYTFGSGTRLTVV.

J is TRBJ2-2 and V is TRBV19; no reliable D call. The CDR3 is 14 amino acids. V lost 2 bases, J lost 4 bases, and 8 bases lay in between. From germline, CDR1 is LNHDA and CDR2 SQIVND (reference sequence). CDR3 residues: CASSIRYRTGELFF. CDR3 nucleotides: TGTGCCAGTAGTATACGGTATCGCACCGGGGAGCTGTTTTTT.

This rearrangement joins TRBV7-2 to TRBJ2-3; D might be TRBD2 (5 bases). V gave up 3 bases and J gave up 8 bases, with 12 bases separating them. CDR1 and CDR2 from the germline V gene are SGHTA and FQGNSA. The CDR3 is 13 residues long. This CDR3 is CASSLERAGTQYF. As DNA, the CDR3 is TGTGCCAGCAGCTTGGAGCGCGCGGGTACGCAGTATTTT.

This chain connects TRBV9 to TRBJ1-2, with a weak D call TRBD1 (6 bases). This CDR3 comprises 15 residues. The germline V and J ends were trimmed by 2 bases and 3 bases, with 14 bases remaining between them. CDR1 is SGDLS and CDR2 is YYNGEE in the germline V gene. CDR3 coding DNA: TGTGCCAGCAGCGTTAACAGGGAGAAGGACTATGGCTACACCTTC. It encodes CASSVNREKDYGYTF.

V usage is TRBV7-6 and J usage is TRBJ2-1; TRBD2 is a possible D gene (7 bases). The CDR3 loop spans 19 amino acids. Per the germline V gene, CDR1 is SGHVS and CDR2 is FNYEAQ. V shed 1 base and J shed 2 bases, with 21 bases lying between them. The CDR3 region is CASSLVSGRGGGTYNEQFF. CDR3 DNA: TGTGCCAGCAGCTTAGTTTCGGGTAGAGGGGGGGGCACCTACAATGAGCAGTTCTTC.

The genes are TRBV6-1 and TRBJ2-7; maybe TRBD2 (6 bases). The CDR3 runs 13 residues. Trimming left V 6 bases short and J 3 bases short, with 12 bases between. Germline CDR1 MNHNS, CDR2 SASEGT. The CDR3 coding sequence is TGTGCCAGCAGCGGGGGATCTTTCTACGAGCAGTACTTC. This sequence encodes CASSGGSFYEQYF.

This sequence joins TRBV18 and TRBJ2-7; D gene ambiguous. V lost 6 bases to trimming and J lost 0 bases, with 12 bases between them. The CDR3 loop spans 14 amino acids. Germline assignment: CDR1 KGHSH and CDR2 LQKENI. Here the CDR3 DNA reads TGTGCCAGCTCCCCTGGACGGAGCTCCTACGAGCAGTACTTC. Protein: CASSPGRSSYEQYF.

This clone was picked up one time. The chain combines TRBV9 with TRBJ1-4; possible D gene TRBD1, 5 bases. This CDR3 is built from 16 residues. From germline, CDR1 is SGDLS and CDR2 YYNGEE. Deletions cut 5 bases from V and 2 bases from J, with 16 bases between. The CDR3 loop is CASSRGAGRTNEKLFF. The CDR3 nucleotides are TGTGCCAGCAGTCGCGGGGCAGGGAGGACTAATGAAAAACTGTTTTTT.

The rearrangement uses TRBV2 and TRBJ2-3; TRBD2 matches at 16 bases. Trimming removed 6 bases from V and 0 bases from J; junction bases left unmatched: 12. The CDR3 loop spans 20 amino acids. Germline V gene data show CDR1 as SNHLY and CDR2 as FYNNEI. The CDR3 nucleotides are TGTGCCAGCAGCCCGATAATGGGACTAGCGGGGGGGGCTAGCACAGATACGCAGTATTTT. Amino acids: CASSPIMGLAGGASTDTQYF. Complete variable domain (other parts from reference TRBV2 and TRBJ2-3): EPEVTQTPSHQVTQMGQEVILRCVPISNHLYFYWYRQILGQKVEFLVSFYNNEISEKSEIFDDQFSVERPDGSNFTLKIRSTKLEDSAMYFCASSPIMGLAGGASTDTQYFGPGTRLTVL.

This chain uses TRBV27 with TRBJ1-3, with 7 bases aligning to TRBD1. The ends lost 5 bases at V and 3 bases at J; junction bases unmatched: 7. CDR3 length equals 15 residues. Germline V gene sequence: CDR1 MNHEY, CDR2 SMNVEV (reference sequence). CDR3 amino acids: CASSVQGTSGNTIYF. The CDR3 bases are TGTGCCAGCAGTGTACAGGGGACAAGTGGAAACACCATATATTTT.

The genes are TRBV6-6 and TRBJ1-5; possibly TRBD1 for D (6 bases). This CDR3 contains 14 residues. V shed 4 bases and J shed 4 bases, with 11 bases lying between them. Germline assignment: CDR1 MNHNY and CDR2 SVGAGI (reference sequence). CDR3 DNA sequence: TGTGCCAGCAGTTGGGGGCCGGAGAATCAGCCCCAGCATTTT. It is translated as CASSWGPENQPQHF.

The chain is built from TRBV6-5 and TRBJ2-7, with 7 bases lining up with TRBD2. This CDR3 is built from 14 residues. Trimming removed 8 bases from V and 3 bases from J; junction bases left unmatched: 10. Per germline, CDR1 MNHEY and CDR2 SVGAGI. The chain's CDR3 is CASGRAEGVYEQYF. As DNA, the CDR3 is TGTGCCAGCGGGAGGGCGGAAGGCGTCTACGAGCAGTACTTC.

The chain carries TRBV9 and TRBJ2-7, with 8 bases aligning to TRBD2. In germline, CDR1 is SGDLS, CDR2 YYNGEE. The J segment lost 2 bases and the V segment lost 0 bases, leaving 4 bases of the junction unmatched. The CDR3 is made up of 15 amino acids. For the CDR3, the DNA is TGTGCCAGCAGCGTAGGGGGACTAGGGGCCTACGAGCAGTACTTC. Its protein is CASSVGGLGAYEQYF. The entire variable domain, with the rest obtained from reference TRBV9 and TRBJ2-7, is as follows: DSGVTQTPKHLITATGQRVTLRCSPRSGDLSVYWYQQSLDQGLQFLIQYYNGEERAKGNILERFSAQQFPDLHSELNLSSLELGDSALYFCASSVGGLGAYEQYFGPGTRLTVT.

This chain uses TRBV7-9 with TRBJ2-5; D gene unclear. There are 12 residues in the CDR3. Germline V lookup: CDR1 SEHNR, CDR2 FQNEAQ (reference sequence). Trimming removed 5 bases from V and 5 bases from J, with 9 bases in between. The CDR3 region is CASSPQVETQYF. CDR3 bases: TGTGCCAGCAGCCCTCAAGTCGAGACCCAGTACTTC.